This TCR beta chain was retrieved from a study of blood T cells in healthy people across ages. Trimming pared 5 bases from V and 5 bases from J, leaving 13 bases between. Germline loops: CDR1 ENHRY, CDR2 SYGVKD. The CDR3 is made up of 13 amino acids. Every participating donor contributed 8.5 to 10 milliliters of peripheral blood through a draw. With a J-beta primer mix and a sample-barcoded 5' primer, a second PCR ran roughly 7 to 11 cycles. TCRdb called the 5' RACE reads again in MiXCR, with one record for every CDR3 protein. The repertoire holds over a million distinct CDR3 sequences, with 25% as singletons. About this clonotype: No antigen is known for it.

Study-wide results and limits: Changes in expanded clonotypes were possibly confounded, as the CMV status of donors was unknown.

A further study also used this sample, focusing on T cells of mothers and their children.

Source material: blood. This sequence was found in a girl aged 2 to 9 in good health. The chain has TRBV10-3 and TRBJ2-7; D gene ambiguous. The CDR3 DNA is TGTGCCATCAGTCCTTCCTTGGGGAACGAGCAGTACTTC. It is translated as CAISPSLGNEQYF.